These 13 T cell receptor beta chains came from one sample sequenced in a study of T cell clonality in common variable immunodeficiency. Libraries were prepared by immunoSEQ multiplex PCR; TCRdb keeps only in-frame clonotypes and omits some of them. The table lists about 66,000 clones, with no singletons. Specimen: peripheral blood mononuclear cells. These TCRs come from a person aged 18 to 70 in good health.

This clone was counted many times. The CDR3 end lies 3 residues beyond the end of the read and is filled in from the germline J gene. This chain joins TRBV2 and TRBJ2-7, with 8 bases fitting TRBD1. The ends lost 6 bases at V and 1 base at J; junction bases unmatched: 5. Per germline, CDR1 SNHLY and CDR2 FYNNEI. There are 14 residues in the CDR3. The CDR3 bases that were read are TGTGCCAGCAGCGACTGGACAGGGTCCTACGAG. It codes for CASSDWTGSYE. The whole CDR3 is CASSDWTGSYEQYF. The full variable domain, its missing parts supplied by reference TRBV2 and TRBJ2-7, is EPEVTQTPSHQVTQMGQEVILRCVPISNHLYFYWYRQILGQKVEFLVSFYNNEISEKSEIFDDQFSVERPDGSNFTLKIRSTKLEDSAMYFCASSDWTGSYEQYFGPGTRLTVT.

This clone showed up many times. The CDR3 goes on 3 residues after the read ends, and that part is filled in from the germline J gene. This chain joins TRBV20-1 and TRBJ2-3, with TRBD2 identical over 9 bases. The germline V gene encodes CDR1 DFQATT and CDR2 SNEGSKA (reference sequence). Germline trimming cut 5 bases from V and 2 bases from J; bases unmatched to any gene: 5. The CDR3 spans 14 residues. The sequenced CDR3 bases are TGCAGTGCTGCAGCTAGCGGGAACACAGATACG. Translated, it gives CSAAASGNTDT. The whole CDR3 region reads CSAAASGNTDTQYF.

Many counts were recorded for this clone. The DNA ends 3 residues before the CDR3 does, and the rest of the CDR3 is filled in from the germline J gene. The V gene is TRBV2, the J gene TRBJ1-5, with TRBD1 matching over 7 bases. Germline V lookup: CDR1 SNHLY, CDR2 FYNNEI. The CDR3 spans 14 residues. Trimming removed 6 bases from V and 2 bases from J; junction bases left unmatched: 4. The CDR3 loop is CASSLDRGNQPQHF. CDR3 bases read: TGTGCCAGCAGCCTAGACAGGGGCAATCAGCCC.

This clone was seen only a few times. The CDR3 extends 3 residues past the end of the read, so its final part is completed from the germline J gene. This chain connects TRBV10-2 to TRBJ1-1; D is possibly TRBD1 (5 bases). This CDR3 contains 13 residues. CDR1 and CDR2 (germline): WSHSY, SAAADI. Trimming pared 11 bases from V and 1 base from J, leaving 14 bases between. The CDR3 here is CASLDRGNTEAFF. Incomplete CDR3 DNA: TGCGCCTCCCTGGATAGGGGGAACACTGAA.

At least ten counts were recorded for this clone. The CDR3 is cut off 3 residues early in the read; its end comes from the germline J gene. The J gene is TRBJ2-1, the V gene TRBV20-1; 8 positions match TRBD2. The CDR3 runs 15 residues. Per the germline V gene, CDR1 is DFQATT and CDR2 is SNEGSKA (reference sequence). V dropped 3 bases and J dropped 0; count of bases not matched to a gene: 4. The CDR3: CSASGAGDSYNEQFF. The CDR3 DNA, read in part, is TGCAGTGCTAGCGGAGCGGGGGACTCCTACAATGAG.

This clone has ten or more counts. Read coverage stops 3 residues before the CDR3 terminus; the germline J gene supplies the remainder. J is TRBJ2-3 and V is TRBV30; 14 positions agree with TRBD2. Germline CDR1 is GTSNPN and CDR2 is SVGIG (reference sequence). The length of the CDR3 is 15 residues. The trim removed 4 bases at V and 5 bases at J, leaving 5 bases unmatched. The covered CDR3 bases are TGTGCCTGGAAGGGACTAGCGGGAGTAGTAGATACG. Residues: CAWKGLAGVVDT. The complete CDR3 reads CAWKGLAGVVDTQYF.

This clone was picked up many times. The CDR3 end lies 3 residues beyond the end of the read and is filled in from the germline J gene. This chain joins TRBV29-1 and TRBJ2-7; TRBD1 might be the D (6 bases). Trimming stripped 5 bases from V and 0 bases from J, with 8 bases between. This CDR3 comprises 12 residues. CDR1 and CDR2 (germline): SQVTM, ANQGSEA. The covered CDR3 bases are TGCAGCGTTCAACAGGGCTCCTACGAG. It codes for CSVQQGSYE. The CDR3 in full is CSVQQGSYEQYF.

This clone showed up many times. The CDR3 end falls 3 residues outside the read, so it is completed with the germline J gene. V usage is TRBV7-2 and J usage is TRBJ2-6; 9 bases are a match to TRBD2. From germline, CDR1 is SGHTA and CDR2 FQGNSA. This CDR3 has 15 residues. The DNA read from the CDR3 is TGTGCTGAGCGGGGGGCTAAGTCTGGGGCCAACGTC. Its protein product is CAERGAKSGANV. The full CDR3 protein reads CAERGAKSGANVLTF.

This clone was detected many times. Sequencing ends 3 residues short of the CDR3 end; the germline J gene provides the rest. The chain combines TRBV19 with TRBJ1-5; the D gene is possibly TRBD1 (5 bases). CDR3 length: 15 residues. Trimming cost V 6 bases and J 2 bases, with 14 bases left between them. CDR1 is LNHDA and CDR2 is SQIVND in the germline V gene (reference sequence). CDR3 DNA (partial): TGTGCCAGTAGCCAAGGGCTCAGGGGCAATCAGCCC. Translation gives CASSQGLRGNQP. In full, the CDR3 is CASSQGLRGNQPQHF.

Comment on this clone: From the germline J gene comes the end of the CDR3, since the read stops 3 residues before it. The chain recombines TRBV20-1 with TRBJ2-3; a weak D match, TRBD2 (6 bases). The length of the CDR3 is 17 residues. The V gene's germline CDR1 is DFQATT and CDR2 SNEGSKA (reference sequence). The germline V and J ends were trimmed by 2 bases and 4 bases, with 22 bases remaining between them. The CDR3 here is CSARHPKTSVQPDTQYF. CDR3 bases read: TGCAGTGCTAGACACCCCAAGACTAGTGTACAGCCAGATACG.

The part of the CDR3 DNA that was read is TGCAGTGCTAGACCCCAAGCCGGGACAGGGGTCCAGGACCACCTCTACGAG. Amino acid sequence: CSARPQAGTGVQDHLYE. The whole CDR3 reads CSARPQAGTGVQDHLYEQYF. The genes are TRBV20-1 and TRBJ2-7; TRBD1 aligns across 10 bases. The read ends 3 residues shy of where the CDR3 ends; the end is completed using the germline J gene. CDR1 DFQATT and CDR2 SNEGSKA come from the germline V gene (reference sequence). The CDR3 spans 20 residues. V trimming: 2 bases; J trimming: 3 bases; junction bases outside the gene matches: 22.

This clone has at least ten counts. With the read ending 3 residues before the CDR3 end, the germline J gene is used to fill in that end. The V gene is TRBV4-1, the J gene TRBJ1-4; D may be TRBD1 (5 bases). Trimming shortened V by 0 bases and J by 0 bases, and 5 bases separated the two germline ends. The CDR3 extends over 15 amino acids. Germline CDR1 MGHRA, CDR2 YSYEKL. CDR3 loop: CASSQETATNEKLFF. CDR3 DNA, as far as it was read: TGCGCCAGCAGCCAAGAGACAGCAACTAATGAAAAA.

This clone has ten or more counts. The CDR3 end is not reached by the read, which stops 3 residues before it; the germline J gene fills it in. This sequence joins TRBV5-1 and TRBJ2-7, with TRBD2 identical over 11 bases. Germline V lookup: CDR1 SGHRS, CDR2 YFSETQ. This CDR3 contains 15 residues. Trimming removed 4 bases from V and 2 bases from J; junction bases left unmatched: 5. CDR3: CASSKTSGTTYEQYF. The DNA read from the CDR3 is TGCGCCAGCAGCAAGACTAGCGGGACTACCTACGAG.